A single sample gave rise to the 23 T cell receptor beta chains below, sequenced in a study of shared clonotypes between healthy human individuals. CD45RO-negative cells were positively selected for CCR7, leaving out terminally differentiated effector memory CD45RA+ cells. Clones were read by immunoSEQ multiplex PCR, and TCRdb kept only the in-frame ones, dropping some. The sample has around 2,000,000 clones; approximately 94% are singletons. Specimen: naive CD8+ T cells sorted from blood. These receptors were obtained from a man younger than 30 in good health.

CDR3 residues: CASRWDRGSYEQYF. Here the CDR3 DNA reads TGCGCCAGCAGGTGGGACAGGGGTTCCTACGAGCAGTACTTC. The V gene is TRBV5-1, the J gene TRBJ2-7; the match to TRBD1 covers 10 bases. V lost 5 bases to trimming and J lost 1 base; unmatched junction nucleotides: 3. The CDR3 is 14 residues long. Germline CDR1 SGHRS, CDR2 YFSETQ. The whole variable domain, filled in from reference TRBV5-1 and TRBJ2-7, reads KAGVTQTPRYLIKTRGQQVTLSCSPISGHRSVSWYQQTPGQGLQFLFEYFSETQRNKGNFPGRFSGRQFSNSRSEMNVSTLELGDSALYLCASRWDRGSYEQYFGPGTRLTVT.

V gene TRBV11-2 combines with J gene TRBJ1-3; TRBD1 matches 9 bases. The germline V gene has CDR1 SGHAT and CDR2 FQNNGV. The CDR3 runs to 17 residues. The V and J ends lost 5 bases and 4 bases, in that order; junction bases with no gene match: 12. CDR3 nucleotides: TGTGCCAGCAGCCCACTACCGGGACAGGGTGTAGGAAACACCATATATTTT. Its protein is CASSPLPGQGVGNTIYF.

This chain joins TRBV29-1 and TRBJ2-7; TRBD2 might be the D (5 bases). V was cut by 8 bases and J by 2 bases, with 22 bases left in between. Germline lookup yields CDR1 SQVTM and CDR2 ANQGSEA. The CDR3 runs 15 residues. The CDR3 spells CSLNAPVDSPYEQYF. As DNA, the CDR3 is TGCAGCCTGAATGCCCCGGTGGACTCCCCCTACGAGCAGTACTTC.

The rearrangement links TRBV21-1 to TRBJ1-6. TRBV21-1 constitutes a pseudogene. The CDR3 length is 11 residues. CDR3 sequence (DNA): TGTGCCAGCAGCAAACATTCACCCCTCCACTTT. Protein product: CASSKHSPLHF.

The chain is built from TRBV5-4 and TRBJ2-5; D might be TRBD1 (5 bases). Trimming shortened V by 2 bases and J by 4 bases, and 24 bases separated the two germline ends. The germline gives CDR1 SGHNT, CDR2 YYREEE (reference sequence). CDR3 length: 18 amino acids. CDR3 sequence (DNA): TGTGCCAGCAGCTTAGGTTTCATGTCTCGTCAGGGTGTAGAGACCCAGTACTTC. Translating it yields CASSLGFMSRQGVETQYF.

The sample holds one count of this clone. This chain connects TRBV2 to TRBJ2-7; possible D gene TRBD2, 6 bases. Trimming cost V 3 bases and J 2 bases, with 8 bases left between them. This CDR3 is 13 amino acids long. Germline values: CDR1 SNHLY, CDR2 FYNNEI. CDR3 sequence: CASSETRTYEQYF. CDR3 nucleotide sequence: TGTGCCAGCAGTGAGACTAGGACCTACGAGCAGTACTTC.

This chain uses TRBV4-1 with TRBJ2-1; TRBD2 agrees at 9 bases. Per germline, CDR1 MGHRA and CDR2 YSYEKL. The length of the CDR3 is 17 residues. V lost 3 bases and J lost 7; bases outside the gene matches: 13. Here the CDR3 reads CASSHPYAAGGRNEQFF. CDR3 nucleotides: TGCGCCAGCAGCCACCCATACGCAGCGGGGGGTAGGAATGAGCAGTTCTTC.

J is TRBJ2-7 and V is TRBV5-1; D call uncertain. Germline CDR1 and CDR2: SGHRS and YFSETQ. This CDR3 region has 13 residues. The V and J ends lost 2 bases and 3 bases respectively, with 9 bases between them. The CDR3 sequence is CASSFGPFYEQYF. CDR3 nucleotide sequence: TGCGCCAGCAGCTTCGGACCCTTCTACGAGCAGTACTTC.

This chain uses TRBV6-1 with TRBJ2-5; 12 positions match TRBD2. Germline loops: CDR1 MNHNS, CDR2 SASEGT. Unmatched junction bases numbered 3, after V lost 5 bases and J lost 2 bases. The CDR3 totals 15 residues. The CDR3 DNA sequence: TGTGCCAGCAGTCTAACTAGCGGGGGGCAAGAGACCCAGTACTTC. This sequence encodes CASSLTSGGQETQYF.

The chain's CDR3 is CASSFPNREFSGNTIYF. In DNA, the CDR3 is TGTGCCAGCAGCTTCCCGAACAGGGAGTTCTCTGGAAACACCATATATTTT. The chain carries TRBV7-2 and TRBJ1-3; D might be TRBD1 (6 bases). The CDR3 is made up of 17 amino acids. V was shortened by 3 bases and J by 0 bases, with 15 bases between the two germline ends. In germline, CDR1 is SGHTA, CDR2 FQGNSA.

The V and J genes are TRBV21-1 and TRBJ2-5; the table calls TRBD2, which could not be checked here. TRBV21-1 is listed as a pseudogene. The CDR3 runs 16 residues. This chain's CDR3 is CASSKQMTSGQETQYF. In DNA form, the CDR3 reads TGTGCCAGCAGCAAACAAATGACTAGCGGCCAAGAGACCCAGTACTTC.

As concerns this clone: Other DNA sequences from this sample encode an identical CDR3 as well. The V call is TRBV30, the J call TRBJ2-3; D is uncertain. Germline V gives CDR1 GTSNPN, CDR2 SVGIG (reference sequence). The length of the CDR3 is 13 residues. V dropped 0 bases and J dropped 0 bases, with 4 bases sitting between them. The CDR3 nucleotides read TGTGCCTGGAGTGTGGGGAGCACAGATACGCAGTATTTT. This gives the protein CAWSVGSTDTQYF.

This clone was found a few times. The identical CDR3 is also encoded by other nucleotide sequences in the sample. This rearrangement joins TRBV7-9 to TRBJ1-6, with TRBD1 matching 9 bases. CDR3 length equals 15 residues. The germline CDR1 and CDR2 sequences are SEHNR and FQNEAQ (reference sequence). V was clipped by 0 bases and J by 7 bases; unmatched bases: 1. The CDR3 loop reads CASSLATGGNSPLHF. CDR3 DNA: TGTGCCAGCAGCTTAGCGACAGGGGGAAATTCACCCCTCCACTTT.

The genes are TRBV7-2 and TRBJ2-1; no definite D call. This CDR3 region has 11 residues. V lost 5 bases and J 7 bases, leaving 6 bases between the germline ends. Germline V lookup: CDR1 SGHTA, CDR2 FQGNSA. As DNA, the CDR3 is TGTGCCAGCAGCCCACGTAATGAGCAGTTCTTC. It is translated as CASSPRNEQFF. The full variable domain, with the rest looked up from reference TRBV7-2 and TRBJ2-1, is GAGVSQSPSNKVTEKGKDVELRCDPISGHTALYWYRQSLGQGLEFLIYFQGNSAPDKSGLPSDRFSAERTGGSVSTLTIQRTQQEDSAVYLCASSPRNEQFFGPGTRLTVL.

About this clone itself: The same CDR3 can be traced to other DNA sequences in this sample. The rearrangement links TRBV5-1 to TRBJ2-7, with D perhaps matching TRBD2 (6 bases). Germline CDR1 and CDR2: SGHRS and YFSETQ. The CDR3 has 12 amino acids. Trimming pared 3 bases from V and 2 bases from J, leaving 6 bases between. The chain's CDR3 is CASSSGAYEQYF. The CDR3 DNA is TGCGCCAGCAGCTCGGGGGCCTACGAGCAGTACTTC.

The chain carries TRBV14 and TRBJ2-5, with D perhaps TRBD2 (6 bases). CDR3 length: 14 amino acids. The germline V gene encodes CDR1 SGHDN and CDR2 FVKESK. Trimming removed 3 bases at V and 0 bases at J, with 8 bases between. Here the CDR3 reads CASSQRLDQETQYF. The CDR3 DNA reads TGTGCCAGCAGCCAGAGACTAGACCAAGAGACCCAGTACTTC.

V usage is TRBV5-4 and J usage is TRBJ1-1; TRBD1 is a possible D gene (6 bases). V was trimmed by 4 bases and J by 4 bases, leaving 14 bases between them. This CDR3 contains 14 residues. Germline CDR1 SGHNT, CDR2 YYREEE (reference sequence). The DNA for the CDR3 is TGTGCCAGCAGCCCATGGGGGGGCGGCACTGAAGCTTTCTTT. As protein: CASSPWGGGTEAFF. The full variable domain, its missing parts supplied by reference TRBV5-4 and TRBJ1-1, is ETGVTQSPTHLIKTRGQQVTLRCSSQSGHNTVSWYQQALGQGPQFIFQYYREEENGRGNFPPRFSGLQFPNYSSELNVNALELDDSALYLCASSPWGGGTEAFFGQGTRLTVV.

V usage is TRBV30 and J usage is TRBJ1-2; D remains ambiguous. Germline CDR1 is GTSNPN and CDR2 is SVGIG (reference sequence). Trimming shortened V by 7 bases and J by 3 bases, and 3 bases separated the two germline ends. The CDR3 totals 9 residues. The CDR3 nucleotides are TGTGCCTTGGACTATGGCTACACCTTC. It encodes CALDYGYTF.

The rearrangement links TRBV5-6 to TRBJ2-1; possibly TRBD1 or TRBD2 for D (5 bases each). Trimming took 0 bases from V and 9 from J, leaving 10 bases between them. Per the germline V gene, CDR1 is SGHDT and CDR2 is YYEEEE. The CDR3 consists of 13 residues. The CDR3: CASSLGGPTEQFF. CDR3 in DNA: TGTGCCAGCAGCTTGGGGGGACCTACTGAGCAGTTCTTC. Supplemented by reference TRBV5-6 and TRBJ2-1, the full variable domain reads DAGVTQSPTHLIKTRGQQVTLRCSPKSGHDTVSWYQQALGQGPQFIFQYYEEEERQRGNFPDRFSGHQFPNYSSELNVNALLLGDSALYLCASSLGGPTEQFFGPGTRLTVL.

The chain employs TRBV7-2 and TRBJ2-2; 10 bases map to TRBD2. Trimming took 6 bases from V and 1 from J; bases not matched to a gene: 5. This CDR3 has 16 residues. CDR1 is SGHTA, CDR2 FQGNSA, per germline. The CDR3 here is CASSLTSGVNTGELFF. The CDR3 nucleotides are TGTGCCAGCAGTCTCACTAGCGGGGTGAACACCGGGGAGCTGTTTTTT.

As regards this clone: This sample includes further DNA sequences coding for the same CDR3. The rearrangement links TRBV7-2 to TRBJ2-1, with 8 bases aligning to TRBD1. V was clipped by 5 bases and J by 2 bases; unmatched bases: 5. CDR3 size: 15 residues. Germline CDR1 and CDR2: SGHTA and FQGNSA. CDR3 residues: CASSPTGGAYNEQFF. The CDR3 DNA reads TGTGCCAGCAGCCCCACAGGGGGTGCCTACAATGAGCAGTTCTTC. The variable domain in full, completed from reference TRBV7-2 and TRBJ2-1, reads GAGVSQSPSNKVTEKGKDVELRCDPISGHTALYWYRQSLGQGLEFLIYFQGNSAPDKSGLPSDRFSAERTGGSVSTLTIQRTQQEDSAVYLCASSPTGGAYNEQFFGPGTRLTVL.

This chain joins TRBV10-3 and TRBJ2-2; 7 nucleotides match TRBD1. Unmatched junction bases numbered 10, after V lost 3 bases and J lost 6 bases. CDR1 is ENHRY, CDR2 SYGVKD, per germline. The length of the CDR3 is 16 residues. This CDR3 is CAISDKRQGIPGELFF. Here the CDR3 DNA reads TGTGCCATCAGTGACAAGAGACAGGGTATTCCCGGGGAGCTGTTTTTT.

V and J are TRBV27 and TRBJ2-1; TRBD1 is a possible D gene (6 bases). The CDR3 totals 16 residues. Trimming pared 4 bases from V and 7 bases from J, leaving 20 bases between. Germline loops: CDR1 MNHEY, CDR2 SMNVEV (reference sequence). The DNA for the CDR3 is TGTGCCAGCAGTTCCCGCCTGACAGGACCTACAAATGAGCAGTTCTTC. This encodes CASSSRLTGPTNEQFF.